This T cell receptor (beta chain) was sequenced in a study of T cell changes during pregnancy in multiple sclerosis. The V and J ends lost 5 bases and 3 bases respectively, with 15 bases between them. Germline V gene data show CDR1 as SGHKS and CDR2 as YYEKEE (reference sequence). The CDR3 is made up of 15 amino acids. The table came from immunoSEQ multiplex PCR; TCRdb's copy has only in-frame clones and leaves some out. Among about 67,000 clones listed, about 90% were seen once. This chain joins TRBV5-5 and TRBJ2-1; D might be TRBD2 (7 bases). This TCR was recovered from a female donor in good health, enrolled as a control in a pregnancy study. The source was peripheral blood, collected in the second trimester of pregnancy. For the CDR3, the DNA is TGTGCCAGCAGTCCGAGGGGGGGATTCTACAATGAGCAGTTCTTC. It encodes CASSPRGGFYNEQFF.